This record covers a single TCR beta chain. Its antigen is still unknown. This record belongs to a study of response to subunit inactivated influenza vaccine. Findings and caveats of the study: Only a handful of new T cells, the authors suggested, are recruited with each seasonal influenza vaccination.

Using its own MiXCR run on the RT-PCR reads, TCRdb lists one record per CDR3 protein. The sample lists roughly 570,000 distinct CDR3 sequences, 10% to 15% occurring once. The CDR3 extends over 12 amino acids. Losses at the gene ends were 4 bases for V and 6 bases for J; bases not matched to a gene: 4. Germline V gives CDR1 DFQATT, CDR2 SNEGSKA (reference sequence). The sequenced sample was PBMCs from blood, obtained roughly 48 days after vaccination. The chain joins TRBV20-1 to TRBJ2-7, with TRBD1 matching 9 bases. This TCR was sampled from a man aged 50 or older who received an inactivated influenza vaccine. The DNA of the CDR3 is TGCAGTGCTACCGGGACAGGGTTCGAGCAGTACTTC. This codes for CSATGTGFEQYF.